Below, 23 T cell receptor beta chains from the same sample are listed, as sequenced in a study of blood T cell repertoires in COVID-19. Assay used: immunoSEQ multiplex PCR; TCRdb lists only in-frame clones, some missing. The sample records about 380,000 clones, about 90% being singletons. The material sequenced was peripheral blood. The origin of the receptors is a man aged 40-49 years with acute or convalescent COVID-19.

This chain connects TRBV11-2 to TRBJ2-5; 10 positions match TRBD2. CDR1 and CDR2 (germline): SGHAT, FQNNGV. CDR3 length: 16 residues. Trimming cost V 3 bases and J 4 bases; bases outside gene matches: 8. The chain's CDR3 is CASSFELAGLSETQYF. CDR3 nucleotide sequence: TGTGCCAGCAGCTTCGAACTAGCGGGATTATCAGAGACCCAGTACTTC.

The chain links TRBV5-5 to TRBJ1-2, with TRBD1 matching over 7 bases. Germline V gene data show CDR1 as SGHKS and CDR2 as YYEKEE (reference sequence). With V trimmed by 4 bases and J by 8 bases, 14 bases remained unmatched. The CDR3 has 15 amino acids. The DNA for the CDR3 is TGTGCCAGCAGCCCGGAGACAGGGAGCGTCTTCGGCTACACCTTC. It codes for CASSPETGSVFGYTF. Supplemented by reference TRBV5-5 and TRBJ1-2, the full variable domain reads DAGVTQSPTHLIKTRGQQVTLRCSPISGHKSVSWYQQVLGQGPQFIFQYYEKEERGRGNFPDRFSARQFPNYSSELNVNALLLGDSALYLCASSPETGSVFGYTFGSGTRLTVV.

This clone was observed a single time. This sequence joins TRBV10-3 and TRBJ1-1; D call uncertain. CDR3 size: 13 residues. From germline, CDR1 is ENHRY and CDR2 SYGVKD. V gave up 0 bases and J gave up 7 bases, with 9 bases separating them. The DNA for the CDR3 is TGTGCCATCAGTGAGTCGTTGTCAGTTGAAGCTTTCTTT. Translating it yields CAISESLSVEAFF.

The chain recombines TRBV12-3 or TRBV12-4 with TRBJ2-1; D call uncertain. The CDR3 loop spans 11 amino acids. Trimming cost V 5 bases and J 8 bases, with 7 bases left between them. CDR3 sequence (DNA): TGTGCCAGCAGTCCGTTTGATGAGCAGTTCTTC. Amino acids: CASSPFDEQFF.

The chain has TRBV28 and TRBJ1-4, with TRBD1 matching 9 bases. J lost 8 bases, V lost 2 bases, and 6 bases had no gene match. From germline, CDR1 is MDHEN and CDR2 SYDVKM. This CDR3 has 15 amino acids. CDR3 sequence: CASSLQTGGWEKLFF. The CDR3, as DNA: TGTGCCAGCAGTTTACAGACAGGGGGGTGGGAAAAACTGTTTTTT.

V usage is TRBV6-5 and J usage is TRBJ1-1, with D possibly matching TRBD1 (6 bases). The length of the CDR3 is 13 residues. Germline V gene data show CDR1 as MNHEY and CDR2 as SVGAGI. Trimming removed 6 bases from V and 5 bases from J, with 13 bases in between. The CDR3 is CASRKQGGTEAFF. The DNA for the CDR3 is TGTGCCAGCAGGAAACAGGGAGGGACTGAAGCTTTCTTT.

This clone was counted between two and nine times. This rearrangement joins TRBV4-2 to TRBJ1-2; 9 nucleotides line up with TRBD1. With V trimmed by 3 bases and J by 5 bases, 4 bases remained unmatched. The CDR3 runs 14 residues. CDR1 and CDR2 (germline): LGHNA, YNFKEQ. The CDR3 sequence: CASSQGQGGYGYTF. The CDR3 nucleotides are TGTGCCAGCAGCCAGGGACAGGGAGGATATGGCTACACCTTC.

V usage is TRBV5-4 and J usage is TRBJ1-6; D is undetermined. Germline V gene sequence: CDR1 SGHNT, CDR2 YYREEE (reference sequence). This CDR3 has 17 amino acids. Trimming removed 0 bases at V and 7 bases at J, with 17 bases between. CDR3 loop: CASSLGLPGGRNSPLHF. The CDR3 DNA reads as TGTGCCAGCAGCTTGGGGCTACCTGGCGGTCGGAATTCACCCCTCCACTTT.

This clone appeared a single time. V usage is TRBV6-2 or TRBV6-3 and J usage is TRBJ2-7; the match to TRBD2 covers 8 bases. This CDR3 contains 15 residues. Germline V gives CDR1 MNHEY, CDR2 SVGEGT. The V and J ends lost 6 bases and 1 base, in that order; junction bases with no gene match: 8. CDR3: CASSPMTSESYEQYF. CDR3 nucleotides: TGTGCCAGCAGCCCCATGACTAGCGAGTCCTACGAGCAGTACTTC.

The CDR3 DNA reads as TGTGCCAGCAGCTCTCGCCGGGACAGGGTTGCAGATACGCAGTATTTT. Translated, it gives CASSSRRDRVADTQYF. V is TRBV7-8 and J is TRBJ2-3; 9 bases map to TRBD1. V lost 4 bases to trimming and J lost 4 bases; unmatched junction nucleotides: 9. Per germline, CDR1 SGHVS and CDR2 FQNEAQ. This CDR3 comprises 16 residues. Together with reference TRBV7-8 and TRBJ2-3, the CDR3 gives the full variable domain: GAGVSQSPRYKVAKRGQDVALRCDPISGHVSLFWYQQALGQGPEFLTYFQNEAQLDKSGLPSDRFFAERPEGSVSTLKIQRTQQEDSAVYLCASSSRRDRVADTQYFGPGTRLTVL.

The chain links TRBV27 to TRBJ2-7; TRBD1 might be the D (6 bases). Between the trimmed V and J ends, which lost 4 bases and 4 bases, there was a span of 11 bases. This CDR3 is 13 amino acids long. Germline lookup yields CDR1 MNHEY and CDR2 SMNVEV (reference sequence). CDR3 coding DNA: TGTGCCAGCAGTTCAGGCAGGGGTTACGAGCAGTACTTC. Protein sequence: CASSSGRGYEQYF.

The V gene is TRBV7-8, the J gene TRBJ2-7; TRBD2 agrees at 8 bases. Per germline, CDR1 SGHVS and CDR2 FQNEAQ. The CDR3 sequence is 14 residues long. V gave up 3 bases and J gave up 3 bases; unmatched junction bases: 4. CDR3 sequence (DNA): TGTGCCAGCAGCTTTAACGGGAGGGACTACGAGCAGTACTTC. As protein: CASSFNGRDYEQYF.

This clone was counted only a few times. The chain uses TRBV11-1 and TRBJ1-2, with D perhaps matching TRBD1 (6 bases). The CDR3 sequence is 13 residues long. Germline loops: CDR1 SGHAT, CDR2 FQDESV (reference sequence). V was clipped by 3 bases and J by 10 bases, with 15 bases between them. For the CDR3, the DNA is TGTGCCAGCAGCTTTGCCAGGGGAGGGGTCTACACCTTC. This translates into CASSFARGGVYTF.

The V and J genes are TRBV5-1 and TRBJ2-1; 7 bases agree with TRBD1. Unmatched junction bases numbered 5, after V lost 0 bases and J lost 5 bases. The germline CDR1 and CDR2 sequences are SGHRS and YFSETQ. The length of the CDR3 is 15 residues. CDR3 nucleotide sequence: TGCGCCAGCAGCTTGGAGACAGGGTACGACAATGAGCAGTTCTTC. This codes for CASSLETGYDNEQFF.

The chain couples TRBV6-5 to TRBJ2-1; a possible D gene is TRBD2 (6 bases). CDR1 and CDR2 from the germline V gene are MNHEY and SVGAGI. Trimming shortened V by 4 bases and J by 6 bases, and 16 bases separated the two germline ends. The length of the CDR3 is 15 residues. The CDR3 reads CASSFYRGSRNEQFF. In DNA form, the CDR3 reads TGTGCCAGCAGTTTCTATCGGGGGTCTCGCAATGAGCAGTTCTTC.

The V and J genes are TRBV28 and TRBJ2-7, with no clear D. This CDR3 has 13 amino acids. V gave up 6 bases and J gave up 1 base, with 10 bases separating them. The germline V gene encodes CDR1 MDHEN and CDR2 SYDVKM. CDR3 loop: CASRDDKSYEQYF. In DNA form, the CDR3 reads TGTGCCAGCAGGGATGACAAGTCCTACGAGCAGTACTTC.

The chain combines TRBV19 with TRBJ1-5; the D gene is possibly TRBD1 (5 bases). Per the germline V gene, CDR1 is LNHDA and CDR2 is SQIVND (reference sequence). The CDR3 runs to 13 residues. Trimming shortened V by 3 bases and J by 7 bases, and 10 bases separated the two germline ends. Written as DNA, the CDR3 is TGTGCCAGTAGTATGGCAGGGTGGCAGCCCCAGCATTTT. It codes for CASSMAGWQPQHF.

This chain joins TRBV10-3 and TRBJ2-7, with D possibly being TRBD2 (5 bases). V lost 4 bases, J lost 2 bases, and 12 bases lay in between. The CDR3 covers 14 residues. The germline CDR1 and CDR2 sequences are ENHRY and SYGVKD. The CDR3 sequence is CAISGDYGAYEQYF. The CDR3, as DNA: TGTGCCATCAGTGGAGATTACGGGGCCTACGAGCAGTACTTC.

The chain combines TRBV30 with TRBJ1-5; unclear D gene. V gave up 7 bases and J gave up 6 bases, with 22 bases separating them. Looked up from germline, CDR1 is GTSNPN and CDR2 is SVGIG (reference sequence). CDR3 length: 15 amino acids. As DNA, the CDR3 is TGTGCCTCTGACCCTCCCGTTAGGGAGGGTCAGCCCCAGCATTTT. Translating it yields CASDPPVREGQPQHF. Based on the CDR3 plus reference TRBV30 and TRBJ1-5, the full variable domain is SQTIHQWPATLVQPVGSPLSLECTVEGTSNPNLYWYRQAAGRGLQLLFYSVGIGQISSEVPQNLSASRPQDRQFILSSKKLLLSDSGFYLCASDPPVREGQPQHFGDGTRLSIL.

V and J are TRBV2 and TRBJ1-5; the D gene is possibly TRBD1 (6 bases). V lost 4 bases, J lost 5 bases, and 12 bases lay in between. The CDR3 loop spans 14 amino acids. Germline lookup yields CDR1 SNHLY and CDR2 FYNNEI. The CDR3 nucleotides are TGTGCCAGCAGTGCAACAGGGTGGGATCAGCCCCAGCATTTT. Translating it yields CASSATGWDQPQHF. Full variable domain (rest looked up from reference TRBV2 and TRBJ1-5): EPEVTQTPSHQVTQMGQEVILRCVPISNHLYFYWYRQILGQKVEFLVSFYNNEISEKSEIFDDQFSVERPDGSNFTLKIRSTKLEDSAMYFCASSATGWDQPQHFGDGTRLSIL.

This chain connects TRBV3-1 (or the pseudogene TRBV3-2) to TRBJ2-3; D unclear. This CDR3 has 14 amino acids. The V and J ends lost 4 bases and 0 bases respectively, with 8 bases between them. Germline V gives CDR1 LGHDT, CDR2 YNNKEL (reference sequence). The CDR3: CASSPEVSTDTQYF. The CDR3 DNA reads TGTGCCAGCAGCCCCGAGGTGAGCACAGATACGCAGTATTTT.

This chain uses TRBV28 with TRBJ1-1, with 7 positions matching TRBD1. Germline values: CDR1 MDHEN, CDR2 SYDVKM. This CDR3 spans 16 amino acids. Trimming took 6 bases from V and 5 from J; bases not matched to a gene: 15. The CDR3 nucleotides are TGTGCCAGCAGCCTAAACGCCGTGGACAGGCGAACTGAAGCTTTCTTT. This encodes CASSLNAVDRRTEAFF.

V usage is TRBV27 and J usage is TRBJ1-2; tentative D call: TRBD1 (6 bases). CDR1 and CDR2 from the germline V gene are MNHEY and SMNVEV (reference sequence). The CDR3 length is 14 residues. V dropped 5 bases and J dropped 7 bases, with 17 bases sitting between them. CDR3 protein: CASSNRAGERGYTF. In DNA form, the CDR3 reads TGTGCCAGCAGTAACCGAGCAGGGGAGCGTGGCTACACCTTC.